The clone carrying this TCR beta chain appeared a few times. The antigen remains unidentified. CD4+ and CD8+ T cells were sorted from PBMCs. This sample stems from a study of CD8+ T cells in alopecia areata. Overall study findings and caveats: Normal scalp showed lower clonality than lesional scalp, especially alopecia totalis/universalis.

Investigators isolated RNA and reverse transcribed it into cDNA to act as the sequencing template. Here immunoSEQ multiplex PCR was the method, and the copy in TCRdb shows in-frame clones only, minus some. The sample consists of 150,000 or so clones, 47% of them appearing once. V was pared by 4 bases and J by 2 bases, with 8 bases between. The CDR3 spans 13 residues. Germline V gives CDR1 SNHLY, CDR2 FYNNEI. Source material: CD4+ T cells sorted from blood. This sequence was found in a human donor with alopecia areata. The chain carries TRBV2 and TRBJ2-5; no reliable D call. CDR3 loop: CASSGARQETQYF. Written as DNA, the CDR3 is TGTGCCAGCAGTGGGGCCAGACAAGAGACCCAGTACTTC.